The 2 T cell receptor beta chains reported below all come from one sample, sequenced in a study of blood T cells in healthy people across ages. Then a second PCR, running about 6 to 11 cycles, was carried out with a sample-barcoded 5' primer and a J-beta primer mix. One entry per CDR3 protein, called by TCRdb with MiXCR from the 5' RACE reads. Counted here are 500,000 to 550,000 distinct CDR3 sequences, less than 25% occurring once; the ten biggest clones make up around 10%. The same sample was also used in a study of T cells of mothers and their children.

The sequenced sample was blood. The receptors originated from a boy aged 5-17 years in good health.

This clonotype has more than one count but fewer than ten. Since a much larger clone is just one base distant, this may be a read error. The CDR3 region has the DNA TGTGCCGGCAGCCCCTCTGGGCGGGTGGGTGAAAAACTGTTTTTT. Encoded protein: CAGSPSGRVGEKLFF. The chain has TRBV3-1 and TRBJ1-4, with D unclear. The length of the CDR3 is 15 residues. Germline assignment: CDR1 LGHDT and CDR2 YNNKEL (reference sequence).

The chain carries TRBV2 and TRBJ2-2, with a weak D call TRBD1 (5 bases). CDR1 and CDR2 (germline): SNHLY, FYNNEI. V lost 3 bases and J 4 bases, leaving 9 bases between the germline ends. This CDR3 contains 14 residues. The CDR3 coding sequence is TGTGCCAGCAGTGAGGGGCCCGTCACCGGGGAGCTGTTTTTT. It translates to CASSEGPVTGELFF. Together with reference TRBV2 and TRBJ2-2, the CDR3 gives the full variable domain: EPEVTQTPSHQVTQMGQEVILRCVPISNHLYFYWYRQILGQKVEFLVSFYNNEISEKSEIFDDQFSVERPDGSNFTLKIRSTKLEDSAMYFCASSEGPVTGELFFGEGSRLTVL.